This T cell receptor (beta chain) was recorded in a study of T cell responses to AZD1222 COVID-19 vaccine. This clone has a handful of counts. At the DNA level, this CDR3 is encoded by other sequences in the same sample as well. Clones were read by immunoSEQ multiplex PCR, and TCRdb kept only the in-frame ones, dropping some. The profile shows over 140,000 clones, around 92% of them singletons. Sequencing was performed on peripheral blood, taken 28 days after the second AZD1222 dose. This sequence was found in an adult who received the AZD1222 COVID-19 vaccine.

CDR3 nucleotides: TGTGCCAGCAGCCTAGGGGGGGATCAGCCCCAGCATTTT. It is translated as CASSLGGDQPQHF. The chain is built from TRBV7-8 and TRBJ1-5; D perhaps matches TRBD1 (6 bases). With 5 bases removed from V and 5 bases from J, the gap between germline ends came to 10 bases. Germline V gene lookup returns CDR1 SGHVS and CDR2 FQNEAQ. This CDR3 is 13 amino acids long.